This entry lists 18 T cell receptor beta chains sequenced from one sample in a study of cytomegalovirus exposure and HLA in healthy donors. The PCR used 60 Vbeta and 13 Jbeta primers. The repertoire was sequenced with immunoSEQ multiplex PCR; TCRdb's copy has only in-frame clones and lacks some. The sample lists about 130,000 clones; about 81% were seen once. Sequencing was done on a sample of PBMCs. The receptors originated from a woman between 40 and 55 years old in good health and CMV-seropositive.

The V gene is TRBV14, the J gene TRBJ1-4; 8 bases agree with TRBD1. Germline CDR1 is SGHDN and CDR2 is FVKESK. The J segment lost 3 bases and the V segment lost 5 bases, leaving 5 bases of the junction unmatched. The CDR3 is 15 residues long. In DNA, the CDR3 is TGTGCCAGCAGCGTCCAGGGGGCGGCTAATGAAAAACTGTTTTTT. This gives the protein CASSVQGAANEKLFF.

The chain combines TRBV2 with TRBJ1-1, with 8 bases that match TRBD1. The J segment lost 2 bases and the V segment lost 7 bases, leaving 6 bases of the junction unmatched. Per the germline V gene, CDR1 is SNHLY and CDR2 is FYNNEI. CDR3 size: 14 residues. CDR3 nucleotides: TGTGCCAGCAATATCGGACAGGGTAACACTGAAGCTTTCTTT. This encodes CASNIGQGNTEAFF.

This chain links TRBV29-1 with TRBJ2-1; perhaps TRBD1 as D (5 bases). Trimming removed 3 bases at V and 4 bases at J, with 7 bases between. Per the germline V gene, CDR1 is SQVTM and CDR2 is ANQGSEA. This CDR3 has 12 amino acids. CDR3 protein: CSVDPGYNEQFF. The CDR3 nucleotides are TGCAGCGTTGACCCAGGGTACAATGAGCAGTTCTTC.

This clone occurred a few times. V gene TRBV9 combines with J gene TRBJ2-7, with TRBD2 matching over 8 bases. Germline V gene sequence: CDR1 SGDLS, CDR2 YYNGEE. The CDR3 contains 16 residues. V was clipped by 4 bases and J by 7 bases; unmatched bases: 16. CDR3 amino acids: CASSKLDGSGRNEQYF. In DNA, the CDR3 is TGTGCCAGCAGCAAACTCGATGGGAGCGGGAGAAATGAGCAGTACTTC.

The chain is built from TRBV5-4 and TRBJ1-1; 9 positions match TRBD1. Germline lookup yields CDR1 SGHNT and CDR2 YYREEE (reference sequence). Trimming removed 2 bases from V and 0 bases from J; junction bases left unmatched: 11. The CDR3 loop spans 18 amino acids. CDR3 sequence reads: CASSLPGQGPYLNTEAFF. The CDR3 DNA follows: TGTGCCAGCAGCTTACCGGGACAGGGCCCCTACCTGAACACTGAAGCTTTCTTT.

This chain joins TRBV28 and TRBJ1-2; weak D call: TRBD1 (5 bases). V shed 3 bases and J shed 4 bases, with 12 bases lying between them. The germline CDR1 and CDR2 sequences are MDHEN and SYDVKM. The CDR3 has 14 residues. CDR3 in amino acids: CASSFLPGSYGYTF. For the CDR3, the DNA is TGTGCCAGCAGTTTCCTTCCAGGGTCCTATGGCTACACCTTC.

This chain uses TRBV7-9 with TRBJ2-5; maybe TRBD2 (7 bases). CDR3 length: 15 residues. Trimming cost V 1 base and J 5 bases, with 14 bases left between them. The germline V gene has CDR1 SEHNR and CDR2 FQNEAQ (reference sequence). CDR3 bases: TGTGCCAGCAGCTTAGGTGGGGGGGCCGGGGAGACCCAGTACTTC. This sequence encodes CASSLGGGAGETQYF. The full variable domain, its missing parts supplied by reference TRBV7-9 and TRBJ2-5, is DTGVSQNPRHKITKRGQNVTFRCDPISEHNRLYWYRQTLGQGPEFLTYFQNEAQLEKSRLLSDRFSAERPKGSFSTLEIQRTEQGDSAMYLCASSLGGGAGETQYFGPGTRLLVL.

The V gene is TRBV5-4, the J gene TRBJ1-2; a possible D gene is TRBD1 (6 bases). Trimming shortened V by 4 bases and J by 4 bases, and 8 bases separated the two germline ends. The CDR3 spans 12 residues. Germline-derived CDR1 and CDR2 are SGHNT and YYREEE (reference sequence). The CDR3, as DNA: TGTGCCAGCAGCCTGGACAGCTATGGCTACACCTTC. This translates into CASSLDSYGYTF.

The chain has TRBV29-1 and TRBJ2-5; TRBD2 matches at 7 bases. With the DNA end fitting TRBJ2-7 better, the J assignment may be wrong. CDR1 SQVTM and CDR2 ANQGSEA come from the germline V gene. This CDR3 has 12 amino acids. The CDR3 loop is CSVDGGGYEQYF. The CDR3 DNA is TGCAGCGTTGATGGGGGGGGCTACGAGCAGTACTTC.

The chain combines TRBV5-5 with TRBJ2-3, with a tentative D call TRBD1 (5 bases). The CDR3 totals 13 residues. V lost 2 bases and J lost 1, with 5 bases in between. Germline-derived CDR1 and CDR2 are SGHKS and YYEKEE (reference sequence). The CDR3 reads CASSLQGTDTQYF. The CDR3, as DNA: TGTGCCAGCAGCTTACAGGGCACAGATACGCAGTATTTT. Together with reference TRBV5-5 and TRBJ2-3, the CDR3 gives the full variable domain: DAGVTQSPTHLIKTRGQQVTLRCSPISGHKSVSWYQQVLGQGPQFIFQYYEKEERGRGNFPDRFSARQFPNYSSELNVNALLLGDSALYLCASSLQGTDTQYFGPGTRLTVL.

The CDR3 spells CAISPERTGNYGYTF. The CDR3 DNA reads TGTGCCATCAGTCCAGAACGGACAGGGAACTATGGCTACACCTTC. The rearrangement links TRBV10-3 to TRBJ1-2, with 8 bases identical to TRBD1. Losses at the gene ends were 5 bases for V and 2 bases for J; bases not matched to a gene: 7. There are 15 residues in the CDR3. Per the germline V gene, CDR1 is ENHRY and CDR2 is SYGVKD.

The J gene is TRBJ1-6, the V gene TRBV6-1; 10 bases align to TRBD1. Looked up from germline, CDR1 is MNHNS and CDR2 is SASEGT. J gave up 10 bases and V 3 bases, and 6 bases lay outside the gene matches. There are 15 residues in the CDR3. CDR3 in DNA: TGTGCCAGCAGTGATCAACCGGGACAGGGGTCACCCCTCCACTTT. Translating gives CASSDQPGQGSPLHF.

This clone was recorded only once. CDR3 sequence: CSVAETSGGEQFF. The CDR3 bases are TGCAGCGTTGCGGAGACTAGTGGCGGTGAGCAGTTCTTC. J is TRBJ2-1 and V is TRBV29-1; a weak D match, TRBD2 (6 bases). The CDR3 spans 13 residues. V was clipped by 4 bases and J by 9 bases, with 16 bases between them. CDR1 and CDR2 from the germline V gene are SQVTM and ANQGSEA.

Only one count was recorded for this clone. V and J are TRBV19 and TRBJ1-2; TRBD1 might be the D (5 bases). CDR1 and CDR2 (germline): LNHDA, SQIVND (reference sequence). V was cut by 2 bases and J by 1 base, with 14 bases left in between. CDR3 size: 16 residues. CDR3 DNA sequence: TGTGCCAGTAGTATAAAGGCGGGGGATTTTAACTATGGCTACACCTTC. Its protein is CASSIKAGDFNYGYTF.

This chain joins TRBV6-1 and TRBJ1-1; D uncertain. The V gene lost 2 bases and the J gene lost 1 base, with 8 bases spanning the gap. Germline assignment: CDR1 MNHNS and CDR2 SASEGT. This CDR3 has 14 amino acids. The CDR3 region has the DNA TGTGCCAGCAGTGAACTAGGCACGAACACTGAAGCTTTCTTT. It is translated as CASSELGTNTEAFF.

The chain is built from TRBV19 and TRBJ2-5, with D possibly being TRBD2 (6 bases). V was cut by 5 bases and J by 2 bases, with 12 bases left in between. This CDR3 spans 14 amino acids. Germline lookup yields CDR1 LNHDA and CDR2 SQIVND (reference sequence). CDR3 residues: CASSYREPQETQYF. CDR3 coding DNA: TGTGCCAGTAGTTACCGGGAGCCACAAGAGACCCAGTACTTC.

Only one count was recorded for this clone. This sequence joins TRBV11-2 and TRBJ1-1; unclear D gene. CDR3 size: 13 residues. V gave up 5 bases and J gave up 1 base, with 8 bases separating them. The germline gives CDR1 SGHAT, CDR2 FQNNGV. The CDR3, as DNA: TGTGCCAGCAGCGATAACGGGAACACTGAAGCTTTCTTT. Encoded protein: CASSDNGNTEAFF.

The chain is built from TRBV5-1 and TRBJ1-2; TRBD1 aligns across 8 bases. Germline V gives CDR1 SGHRS, CDR2 YFSETQ. This CDR3 region has 16 residues. J was trimmed by 7 bases and V by 4 bases; bases with no gene match: 15. The CDR3 DNA reads as TGCGCCAGCAGCGTAGTCGGGACAGGTCTACCAAGTGGCTACACCTTC. It encodes CASSVVGTGLPSGYTF.